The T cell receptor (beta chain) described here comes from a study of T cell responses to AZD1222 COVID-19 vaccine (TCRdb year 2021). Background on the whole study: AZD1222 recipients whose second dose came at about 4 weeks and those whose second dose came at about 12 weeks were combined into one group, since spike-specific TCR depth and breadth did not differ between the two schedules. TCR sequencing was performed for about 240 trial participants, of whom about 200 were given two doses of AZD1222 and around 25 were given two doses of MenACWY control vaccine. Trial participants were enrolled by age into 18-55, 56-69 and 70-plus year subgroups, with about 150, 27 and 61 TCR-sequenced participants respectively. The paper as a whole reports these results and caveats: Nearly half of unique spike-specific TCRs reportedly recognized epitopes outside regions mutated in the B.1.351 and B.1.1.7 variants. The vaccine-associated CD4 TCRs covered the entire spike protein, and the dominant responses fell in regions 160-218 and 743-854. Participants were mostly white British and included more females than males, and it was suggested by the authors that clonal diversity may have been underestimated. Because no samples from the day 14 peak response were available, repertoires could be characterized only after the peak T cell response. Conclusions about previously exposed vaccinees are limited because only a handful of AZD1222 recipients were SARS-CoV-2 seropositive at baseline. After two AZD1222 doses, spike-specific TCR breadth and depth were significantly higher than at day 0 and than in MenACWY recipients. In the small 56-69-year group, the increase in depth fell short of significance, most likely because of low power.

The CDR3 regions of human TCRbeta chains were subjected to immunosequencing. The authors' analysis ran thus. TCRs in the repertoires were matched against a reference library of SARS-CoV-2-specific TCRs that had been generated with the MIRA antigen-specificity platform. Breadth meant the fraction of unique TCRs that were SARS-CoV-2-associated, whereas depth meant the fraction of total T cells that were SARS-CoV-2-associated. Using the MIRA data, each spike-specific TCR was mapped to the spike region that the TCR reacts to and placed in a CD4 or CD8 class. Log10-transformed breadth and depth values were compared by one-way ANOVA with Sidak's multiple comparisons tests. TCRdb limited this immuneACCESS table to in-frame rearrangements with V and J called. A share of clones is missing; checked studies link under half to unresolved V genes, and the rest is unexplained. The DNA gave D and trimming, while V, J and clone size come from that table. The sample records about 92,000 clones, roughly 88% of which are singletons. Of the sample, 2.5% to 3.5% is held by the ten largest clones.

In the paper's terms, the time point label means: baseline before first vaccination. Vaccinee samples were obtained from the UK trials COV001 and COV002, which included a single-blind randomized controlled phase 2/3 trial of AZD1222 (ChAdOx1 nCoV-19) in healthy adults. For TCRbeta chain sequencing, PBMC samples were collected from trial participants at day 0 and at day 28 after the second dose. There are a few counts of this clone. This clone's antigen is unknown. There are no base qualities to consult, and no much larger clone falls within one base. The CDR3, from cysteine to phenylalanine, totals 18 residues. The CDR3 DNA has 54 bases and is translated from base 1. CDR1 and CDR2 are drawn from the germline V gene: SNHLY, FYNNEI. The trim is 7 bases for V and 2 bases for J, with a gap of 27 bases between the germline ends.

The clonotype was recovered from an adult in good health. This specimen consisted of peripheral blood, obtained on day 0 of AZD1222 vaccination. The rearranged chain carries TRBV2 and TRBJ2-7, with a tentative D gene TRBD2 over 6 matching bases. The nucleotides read TGTGCCAGCATCATCCCGGGACGGGGGATCTTCATGACCTACGAGCAGTACTTC. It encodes CASIIPGRGIFMTYEQYF.